Following are 27 T cell receptor beta chains from one sample sequenced in a study of human T cells and chemical hapten exposure (dated by TCRdb to 2020 to 2023). Library generation was performed with RACE. Sequencer: NextSeq 500. The public sequencing data were trimmed at Q25 with fastp and processed into clonotypes with MiXCR by TCRdb, which kept only in-frame beta chains. A single entry per CDR3 protein holds the most common genes and DNA from its merged rows. The sample contains about 90,000 distinct CDR3 sequences, under 13% of them found a single time. The top ten constitute more than 1% of the sample. The meaning of the sample's time point label: patch test 3, about 24 weeks after DPC sensitization. The treatment or condition label, as the study defines it: therapeutic diphenylcyclopropenone sensitization with weekly scalp DPC. Sequenced material: whole blood, taken in connection with sensitization to the hapten diphenylcyclopropenone (DPC). The receptor source for this set is a woman aged 25 to 45 with alopecia areata. Some clones in this sample may be carry-over from other donors' samples.

The rearrangement joins TRBV18 to TRBJ2-3; D is ambiguous. Germline assignment: CDR1 KGHSH and CDR2 LQKENI. This CDR3 is built from 13 residues. Trimming cost V 0 bases and J 3 bases, with 4 bases left between them. CDR3 region: CASSPPFTDTQYF. CDR3 nucleotide sequence: TGTGCCAGCTCACCACCGTTTACAGATACGCAGTATTTT.

This clonotype was observed a handful of times. The chain has TRBV30 and TRBJ2-3, with D uncertain. The CDR3 loop spans 11 amino acids. Germline V CDR1 and CDR2: GTSNPN, SVGIG (reference sequence). V lost 2 bases and J lost 6, with 6 bases in between. CDR3 region: CAWSLTDTQYF. CDR3 sequence (DNA): TGTGCCTGGAGTTTAACGGATACGCAGTATTTT.

This clonotype showed up many times. This chain uses TRBV25-1 with TRBJ1-4; no firm D call. CDR1 is MGHDK, CDR2 SYGVNS, per germline. V was clipped by 6 bases and J by 8 bases, with 16 bases between them. The CDR3 loop spans 14 amino acids. The CDR3 reads CASSNQKGSEKLFF. CDR3 in DNA: TGTGCCAGCAGCAACCAGAAGGGAAGCGAAAAACTGTTTTTT. The full variable domain, completed using reference TRBV25-1 and TRBJ1-4, is EADIYQTPRYLVIGTGKKITLECSQTMGHDKMYWYQQDPGMELHLIHYSYGVNSTEKGDLSSESTVSRIRTEHFPLTLESARPSHTSQYLCASSNQKGSEKLFFGSGTQLSVL.

In this sample, this clonotype turned up many times. The chain joins TRBV27 to TRBJ2-7; 8 positions agree with TRBD1. V was clipped by 7 bases and J by 4 bases; unmatched bases: 6. Looked up from germline, CDR1 is MNHEY and CDR2 is SMNVEV (reference sequence). The CDR3 runs 13 residues. The CDR3 reads CASMRTGQYEQYF. The CDR3 nucleotides are TGTGCCAGCATGAGGACAGGGCAATACGAGCAGTACTTC.

V is TRBV29-1 and J is TRBJ2-2; 8 bases are a match to TRBD2. The CDR3 sequence is 16 residues long. The germline V gene encodes CDR1 SQVTM and CDR2 ANQGSEA. The V gene end was trimmed by 7 bases and the J gene end by 1 base; junction bases not matched to a gene: 11. The CDR3 is CSAGRTGGRNTGELFF. The CDR3 DNA reads as TGCAGCGCCGGACGGACGGGGGGGCGGAACACCGGGGAGCTGTTTTTT.

This clonotype was seen many times. This chain joins TRBV21-1 and TRBJ1-1. TRBV21-1 is recorded as a pseudogene. This CDR3 is built from 19 residues. The CDR3 loop is CASSKGIGSLTIMNTEAFF. The CDR3, as DNA: TGTGCCAGCAGCAAAGGAATAGGGAGCCTGACGATCATGAACACTGAAGCTTTCTTT.

In its sample, this clonotype was seen many times. The gene calls are TRBV6-5 and TRBJ1-1, with unresolved D. The V end lost 6 bases, the J end lost 4 bases, and 12 bases lay between the germline ends. Germline V gives CDR1 MNHEY, CDR2 SVGAGI. The CDR3 has 13 amino acids. The CDR3 sequence is CASRPQVSTEAFF. The CDR3 bases are TGTGCCAGCAGGCCCCAGGTCAGCACTGAAGCTTTCTTT.

The rearrangement uses TRBV7-2 and TRBJ1-1, with unresolved D. Germline CDR1 and CDR2: SGHTA and FQGNSA. The CDR3 consists of 15 residues. V lost 5 bases and J lost 1, with 14 bases in between. DNA of the CDR3: TGTGCCAGCAGCCCCGCTCTTGTGCGGAACACTGAAGCTTTCTTT. Its protein product is CASSPALVRNTEAFF.

CDR3 bases: TGCAGTGCTAGATCGCGCTGGGGACTAGCGGGGAACTCTGGGGCCAACGTCCTGACTTTC. As protein: CSARSRWGLAGNSGANVLTF. J is TRBJ2-6 and V is TRBV20-1; TRBD2 aligns across 13 bases. The CDR3 consists of 20 residues. Trimming cost V 2 bases and J 0 bases; bases outside gene matches: 10. In germline, CDR1 is DFQATT, CDR2 SNEGSKA (reference sequence).

This chain connects TRBV5-1 to TRBJ2-3, with D possibly matching TRBD1 (6 bases). V was pared by 0 bases and J by 2 bases, with 13 bases between. This CDR3 is built from 16 residues. CDR1 is SGHRS and CDR2 is YFSETQ in the germline V gene. This CDR3 is CASSLGGQKFTDTQYF. CDR3 nucleotides: TGCGCCAGCAGCTTGGGCGGACAGAAGTTCACAGATACGCAGTATTTT.

CDR3: CAISEFTSNQPQHF. DNA for the CDR3: TGTGCCATCAGTGAGTTCACAAGCAATCAGCCCCAGCATTTT. The chain couples TRBV10-3 to TRBJ1-5; no firm D call. The CDR3 covers 14 residues. The ends were cut back, 1 base at V and 1 base at J, with 5 bases in the middle. CDR1 is ENHRY and CDR2 is SYGVKD in the germline V gene.

The chain recombines TRBV6-2 or TRBV6-3 with TRBJ1-1, with TRBD1 identical over 7 bases. The ends lost 5 bases at V and 1 base at J; junction bases unmatched: 1. The CDR3 sequence is 13 residues long. Germline CDR1 MNHEY, CDR2 SVGEGT. The CDR3 bases are TGTGCCAGCAGTGGGACAGAGAACACTGAAGCTTTCTTT. Translation gives CASSGTENTEAFF.

This clonotype was seen at least ten times. This chain uses TRBV29-1 with TRBJ2-2, with D maybe TRBD2 (5 bases). This CDR3 has 14 residues. The V gene lost 4 bases and the J gene lost 5 bases, with 14 bases spanning the gap. The germline gives CDR1 SQVTM, CDR2 ANQGSEA. CDR3 DNA sequence: TGCAGCGTTGGGGCGGGCAGCTATACCGGGGAGCTGTTTTTT. It codes for CSVGAGSYTGELFF.

This clonotype was seen at least ten times. The chain couples TRBV20-1 to TRBJ2-5, with no clear D. The V and J ends lost 5 bases and 7 bases respectively, with 11 bases between them. Germline CDR1 reads DFQATT; CDR2 reads SNEGSKA (reference sequence). There are 11 residues in the CDR3. The CDR3 is CSALLTATQYF. In DNA form, the CDR3 reads TGCAGTGCTTTACTTACCGCGACCCAGTACTTC.

The chain recombines TRBV10-2 with TRBJ1-1; 8 bases are shared with TRBD1. The V and J ends lost 6 bases and 7 bases, in that order; junction bases with no gene match: 16. This CDR3 is 16 amino acids long. Looked up from germline, CDR1 is WSHSY and CDR2 is SAAADI. DNA for the CDR3: TGCGCCAGCAGAAAGAATCCAACAGGGGGAGAGGGTGAAGCTTTCTTT. As protein: CASRKNPTGGEGEAFF.

The chain links TRBV29-1 to TRBJ1-4; D might be TRBD1 (6 bases). The CDR3 sequence is 12 residues long. The germline V and J ends were trimmed by 5 bases and 8 bases, with 12 bases remaining between them. CDR1 and CDR2 (germline): SQVTM, ANQGSEA. As DNA, the CDR3 is TGCAGCGTTCACAGGGAAAACGAAAAACTGTTTTTT. Translated, it gives CSVHRENEKLFF.

The table lists this clonotype with many counts. The V gene is TRBV7-6, the J gene TRBJ1-2; D is possibly TRBD1 (5 bases). The CDR3 extends over 14 amino acids. CDR1 is SGHVS, CDR2 FNYEAQ, per germline. The germline V and J ends were trimmed by 5 bases and 4 bases, with 14 bases remaining between them. CDR3 residues: CASSPGRVGYGYTF. CDR3 DNA sequence: TGTGCCAGCAGCCCGGGACGGGTGGGCTATGGCTACACCTTC.

This clonotype has a handful of counts. This rearrangement joins TRBV4-3 to TRBJ2-7; possibly TRBD1 or TRBD2 for D (6 bases each). Germline V gives CDR1 LGHNA, CDR2 YSLEER. The CDR3 has 15 amino acids. V lost 0 bases, J lost 2 bases, and 11 bases lay in between. The CDR3 sequence: CASSQDEGGPYEQYF. The CDR3 DNA sequence: TGCGCCAGCAGCCAAGATGAGGGGGGCCCCTACGAGCAGTACTTC.

The chain has TRBV4-2 and TRBJ2-2; TRBD2 matches 11 bases. The CDR3 runs 17 residues. J gave up 7 bases and V 2 bases, and 9 bases lay outside the gene matches. Germline loops: CDR1 LGHNA, CDR2 YNFKEQ. CDR3 loop: CASSQPASGRLDGELFF. The CDR3 DNA reads as TGTGCCAGCAGCCAACCGGCTAGCGGGAGGTTGGACGGGGAGCTGTTTTTT.

CDR3 sequence reads: CASVYRGDSYNEQFF. CDR3 DNA sequence: TGTGCCAGCGTCTACCGGGGAGACTCCTACAATGAGCAGTTCTTC. The chain has TRBV27 and TRBJ2-1; D possibly corresponds to TRBD2 (5 bases). The CDR3 is 15 amino acids. Trimming cost V 8 bases and J 0 bases, with 14 bases left between them. Looked up from germline, CDR1 is MNHEY and CDR2 is SMNVEV (reference sequence).

Ten or more counts support this clonotype. The chain combines TRBV20-1 with TRBJ1-6; the match to TRBD1 covers 7 bases. The trim removed 8 bases at V and 4 bases at J, leaving 8 bases unmatched. This CDR3 is 14 amino acids long. Germline CDR1 reads DFQATT; CDR2 reads SNEGSKA (reference sequence). The CDR3 coding sequence is TGCAGTCTGACAGGGCTTACTTATAATTCACCCCTCCACTTT. As protein: CSLTGLTYNSPLHF.

The table lists this clonotype with many counts. The J gene is TRBJ1-1, the V gene TRBV29-1; TRBD1 aligns across 10 bases. J lost 4 bases, V lost 5 bases, and 10 bases had no gene match. This CDR3 is built from 15 residues. Per the germline V gene, CDR1 is SQVTM and CDR2 is ANQGSEA. The CDR3 DNA reads as TGCAGCGTTTTTATTCCGGGACAGGGGTCCACTGAAGCTTTCTTT. This encodes CSVFIPGQGSTEAFF. The complete variable domain, with remaining parts taken from reference TRBV29-1 and TRBJ1-1, reads SAVISQKPSRDICQRGTSLTIQCQVDSQVTMMFWYRQQPGQSLTLIATANQGSEATYESGFVIDKFPISRPNLTFSTLTVSNMSPEDSSIYLCSVFIPGQGSTEAFFGQGTRLTVV.

This clonotype has at least ten counts. The chain combines TRBV28 with TRBJ1-2; D may be TRBD1 (6 bases). CDR1 and CDR2 (germline): MDHEN, SYDVKM. Trimming removed 6 bases at V and 4 bases at J, with 15 bases between. CDR3 size: 14 residues. CDR3 loop: CASSRIQGSYGYTF. The CDR3 DNA is TGTGCCAGCAGCAGAATACAGGGTAGCTATGGCTACACCTTC.

Details on this clonotype: A much bigger clone sits one base away, suggesting this may be a read error. The chain joins TRBV9 to TRBJ2-1; no clear D. The germline CDR1 and CDR2 sequences are SGDLS and YYNGEE. The CDR3 has 13 amino acids. CDR3 sequence reads: CTSSADTYNEQFF. CDR3 nucleotides: TGTACCAGCAGCGCAGACACCTACAATGAGCAGTTCTTC.

This clonotype was counted ten times or more. In DNA form, the CDR3 reads TGCGCCAGCAGTAATTCAGGGCTAGCGGGAGCGGGTGAGCAGTTCTTC. This codes for CASSNSGLAGAGEQFF. The V gene is TRBV5-1, the J gene TRBJ2-1, with 10 bases matching TRBD2. Per germline, CDR1 SGHRS and CDR2 YFSETQ. The CDR3 runs 16 residues. V lost 5 bases, J lost 9 bases, and 14 bases stayed unmatched. Full variable domain (outside the CDR3, taken from reference TRBV5-1 and TRBJ2-1): KAGVTQTPRYLIKTRGQQVTLSCSPISGHRSVSWYQQTPGQGLQFLFEYFSETQRNKGNFPGRFSGRQFSNSRSEMNVSTLELGDSALYLCASSNSGLAGAGEQFFGPGTRLTVL.

The J gene is TRBJ2-7, the V gene TRBV12-3 or TRBV12-4, with TRBD1 identical over 8 bases. With 3 bases clipped from V and 1 base from J, the junction kept 2 bases outside the gene matches. This CDR3 spans 14 amino acids. The CDR3 here is CASSFWDRSYEQYF. CDR3 sequence (DNA): TGTGCCAGCAGTTTCTGGGACAGGTCCTACGAGCAGTACTTC.

CDR3 loop: CSAPTSGSRTDTQYF. DNA of the CDR3: TGCAGTGCTCCAACTAGCGGGAGTAGAACAGATACGCAGTATTTT. This chain connects TRBV20-1 to TRBJ2-3, with 11 bases aligning to TRBD2. Germline CDR1 is DFQATT and CDR2 is SNEGSKA (reference sequence). V lost 5 bases and J lost 3; bases outside the gene matches: 7. The CDR3 extends over 15 amino acids.